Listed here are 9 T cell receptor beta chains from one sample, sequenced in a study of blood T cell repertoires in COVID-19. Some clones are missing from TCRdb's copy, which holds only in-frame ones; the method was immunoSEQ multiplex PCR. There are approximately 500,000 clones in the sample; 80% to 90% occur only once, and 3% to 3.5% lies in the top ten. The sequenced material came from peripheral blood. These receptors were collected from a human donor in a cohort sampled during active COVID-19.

CDR3: CASSLWAGGTNEKLFF. CDR3 coding DNA: TGTGCCAGCAGCTTATGGGCAGGGGGAACTAATGAAAAACTGTTTTTT. The V and J genes are TRBV11-2 and TRBJ1-4; 7 bases agree with TRBD1. V lost 2 bases to trimming and J lost 1 base; unmatched junction nucleotides: 4. The CDR3 sequence is 16 residues long. CDR1 is SGHAT and CDR2 is FQNNGV in the germline V gene.

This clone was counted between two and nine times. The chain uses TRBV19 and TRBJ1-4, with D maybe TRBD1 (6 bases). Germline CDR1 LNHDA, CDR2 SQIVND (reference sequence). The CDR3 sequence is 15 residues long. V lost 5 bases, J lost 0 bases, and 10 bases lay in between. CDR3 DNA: TGTGCCAGTAGTCCCGGGACAACAACTAATGAAAAACTGTTTTTT. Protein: CASSPGTTTNEKLFF.

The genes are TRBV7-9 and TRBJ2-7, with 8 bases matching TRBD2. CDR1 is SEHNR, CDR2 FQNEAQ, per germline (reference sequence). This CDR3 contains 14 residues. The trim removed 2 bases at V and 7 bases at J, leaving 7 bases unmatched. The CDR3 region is CASSLRAGEGEQYF. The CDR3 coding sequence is TGTGCCAGCAGCTTACGAGCGGGAGAAGGTGAGCAGTACTTC. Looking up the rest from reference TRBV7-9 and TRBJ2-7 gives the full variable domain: DTGVSQNPRHKITKRGQNVTFRCDPISEHNRLYWYRQTLGQGPEFLTYFQNEAQLEKSRLLSDRFSAERPKGSFSTLEIQRTEQGDSAMYLCASSLRAGEGEQYFGPGTRLTVT.

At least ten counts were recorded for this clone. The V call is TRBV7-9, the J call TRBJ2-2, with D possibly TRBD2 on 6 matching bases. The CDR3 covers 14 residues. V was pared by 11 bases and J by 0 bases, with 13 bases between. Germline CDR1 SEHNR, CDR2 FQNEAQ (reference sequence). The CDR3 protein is CAPSRGPNTGELFF. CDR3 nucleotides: TGTGCCCCCTCGCGGGGACCGAACACCGGGGAGCTGTTTTTT.

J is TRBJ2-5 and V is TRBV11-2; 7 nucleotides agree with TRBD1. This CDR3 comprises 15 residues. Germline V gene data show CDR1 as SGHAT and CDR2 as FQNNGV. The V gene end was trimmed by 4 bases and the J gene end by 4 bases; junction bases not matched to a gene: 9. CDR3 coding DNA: TGTGCCAGCAGCTCACAGACAGGGTCGGTAGAGACCCAGTACTTC. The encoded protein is CASSSQTGSVETQYF.

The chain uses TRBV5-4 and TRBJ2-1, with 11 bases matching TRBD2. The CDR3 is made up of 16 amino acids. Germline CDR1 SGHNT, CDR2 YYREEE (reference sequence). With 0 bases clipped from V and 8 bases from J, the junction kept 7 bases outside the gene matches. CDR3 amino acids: CASSLGASGRSDEQFF. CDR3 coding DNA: TGTGCCAGCAGCTTGGGGGCTAGCGGGAGGAGCGATGAGCAGTTCTTC.

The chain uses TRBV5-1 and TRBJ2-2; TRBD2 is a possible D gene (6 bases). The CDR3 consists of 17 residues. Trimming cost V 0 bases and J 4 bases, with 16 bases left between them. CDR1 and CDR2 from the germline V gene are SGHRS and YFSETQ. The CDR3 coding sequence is TGCGCCAGCAGCTTGGATTTCTGGGAAGCGGGCACCGGGGAGCTGTTTTTT. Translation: CASSLDFWEAGTGELFF.

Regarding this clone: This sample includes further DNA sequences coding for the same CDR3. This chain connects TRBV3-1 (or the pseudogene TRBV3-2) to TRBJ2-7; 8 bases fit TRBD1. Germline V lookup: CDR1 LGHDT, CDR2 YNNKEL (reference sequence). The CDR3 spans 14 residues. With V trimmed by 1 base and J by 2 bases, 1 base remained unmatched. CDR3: CASSQGQGPYEQYF. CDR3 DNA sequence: TGTGCCAGCAGCCAAGGACAGGGGCCCTACGAGCAGTACTTC.

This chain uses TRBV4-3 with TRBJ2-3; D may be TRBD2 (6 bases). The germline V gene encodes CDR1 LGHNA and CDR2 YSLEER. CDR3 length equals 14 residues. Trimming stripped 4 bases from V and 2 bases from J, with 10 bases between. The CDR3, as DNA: TGCGCCAGCAGCCGGAGGGATCCCACAGATACGCAGTATTTT. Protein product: CASSRRDPTDTQYF.